This entry is about one TCR beta chain. These data are taken from a study of cytomegalovirus exposure and HLA in healthy donors. The PCR ran on 60 Vbeta and 13 Jbeta primers. Assay used: immunoSEQ multiplex PCR; TCRdb lists only in-frame clones, some missing. The sample contains 90,000 to 140,000 clones, more than 65% of which appear only once. This CDR3 is built from 15 residues. Trimming cost V 2 bases and J 2 bases, with 10 bases left between them. The germline V gene has CDR1 MGHRA and CDR2 YSYEKL. The chain couples TRBV4-1 to TRBJ1-5; D unresolved. The TCR was taken from a man aged 35 to 55 in good health and CMV-seropositive. The source material was PBMCs. CDR3 amino acids: CASSQCYTCNQPQHF. The CDR3 DNA is TGCGCCAGCAGCCAATGTTACACATGCAATCAGCCCCAGCATTTT.